The next 9 T cell receptor beta chains were all read from a single sample in a study of cytomegalovirus exposure and HLA in healthy donors. Repertoires were generated with immunoSEQ multiplex PCR, while TCRdb's copy carries only in-frame clones and drops some. Of 220,000 or so clones listed, around nine tenths are singletons. Sequencing was done on a sample of PBMCs. These receptors were taken from a woman younger than 35 in good health and CMV-seronegative.

Here the CDR3 reads CASSFFGQGYEQYF. CDR3 bases: TGTGCCAGCAGTTTTTTTGGACAGGGGTACGAGCAGTACTTC. The chain employs TRBV27 and TRBJ2-7, with 9 bases matching TRBD1. Germline V gene sequence: CDR1 MNHEY, CDR2 SMNVEV (reference sequence). With 3 bases clipped from V and 4 bases from J, the junction kept 4 bases outside the gene matches. The CDR3 loop spans 14 amino acids.

The CDR3 coding sequence is TGTGCCAGCAGCATTAGCGGGCTCTCCTACAATGAGCAGTTCTTC. The encoded protein is CASSISGLSYNEQFF. The chain links TRBV7-2 to TRBJ2-1; 7 nucleotides agree with TRBD2. Looked up from germline, CDR1 is SGHTA and CDR2 is FQGNSA. The CDR3 has 15 amino acids. The ends lost 5 bases at V and 0 bases at J; junction bases unmatched: 4.

The J gene is TRBJ2-1, the V gene TRBV4-1, with 7 nucleotides matching TRBD2. This CDR3 contains 15 residues. V lost 1 base, J lost 8 bases, and 8 bases stayed unmatched. Germline lookup yields CDR1 MGHRA and CDR2 YSYEKL. The DNA of the CDR3 is TGCGCCAGCAGCCAAGGACTAGCTTCCTTCGATGAGCAGTTCTTC. This encodes CASSQGLASFDEQFF.

This rearrangement joins TRBV27 to TRBJ1-4, with D possibly being TRBD1 (6 bases). CDR3 length equals 14 residues. Looked up from germline, CDR1 is MNHEY and CDR2 is SMNVEV (reference sequence). V was clipped by 2 bases and J by 7 bases, with 11 bases between them. CDR3 loop: CASSLRGRGEKLFF. CDR3 in DNA: TGTGCCAGCAGTTTAAGGGGGAGAGGTGAAAAACTGTTTTTT.

CDR3 region: CASSQDREISGANVLTF. DNA of the CDR3: TGCGCCAGCAGCCAAGATCGGGAAATCTCTGGGGCCAACGTCCTGACTTTC. The J gene is TRBJ2-6, the V gene TRBV4-1; TRBD2 is a possible D gene (5 bases). V was trimmed by 0 bases and J by 0 bases, leaving 9 bases between them. CDR1 MGHRA and CDR2 YSYEKL come from the germline V gene. The CDR3 has 17 residues.

The gene calls are TRBV2 and TRBJ2-1, with D possibly matching TRBD1 (6 bases). Germline V gene data show CDR1 as SNHLY and CDR2 as FYNNEI. This CDR3 region has 12 residues. The CDR3 coding sequence is TGTGAGGCGACAGGCCCTTACAATGAGCAGTTCTTC. Its protein is CEATGPYNEQFF.

The chain employs TRBV6-1 and TRBJ1-2; 7 positions match TRBD1. Germline V CDR1 and CDR2: MNHNS, SASEGT. This CDR3 comprises 14 residues. J was trimmed by 4 bases and V by 6 bases; bases with no gene match: 8. CDR3 sequence: CASRYRGGLYGYTF. CDR3 in DNA: TGTGCCAGCAGATACAGGGGCGGACTCTATGGCTACACCTTC.

J is TRBJ1-1 and V is TRBV19; tentative D call: TRBD1 (5 bases). The CDR3 is 16 residues long. V lost 5 bases and J 0 bases, leaving 16 bases between the germline ends. CDR1 LNHDA and CDR2 SQIVND come from the germline V gene (reference sequence). The CDR3 protein is CASSVGGGGMNTEAFF. The CDR3 nucleotides are TGTGCCAGTAGTGTCGGGGGGGGAGGTATGAACACTGAAGCTTTCTTT.

This rearrangement joins TRBV9 to TRBJ2-1; 11 nucleotides agree with TRBD2. The length of the CDR3 is 15 residues. V lost 3 bases and J lost 6; bases outside the gene matches: 5. Germline V gives CDR1 SGDLS, CDR2 YYNGEE. The CDR3 region is CASSATTSGANEQFF. The CDR3 DNA sequence: TGTGCCAGCAGCGCGACGACTAGCGGGGCCAATGAGCAGTTCTTC.